This T cell receptor beta chain appears in the sequencing data of a study of blood T cell repertoires in COVID-19. Whole-study context: Whether acute or convalescent, the COVID-19 samples came from the United States, Italy and Spain.

Germline-derived CDR1 and CDR2 are SGHVS and FNYEAQ. The CDR3 covers 15 residues. V lost 5 bases to trimming and J lost 3 bases; unmatched junction nucleotides: 7. Measured with immunoSEQ multiplex PCR; TCRdb has only the in-frame clones, and not every one. The table lists roughly 84,000 clones, approximately 80% of them singletons. The sequenced sample consisted of peripheral blood. This TCR came from a woman between 40 and 50 years old with active or convalescent COVID-19. The gene calls are TRBV7-6 and TRBJ2-3, with 8 positions matching TRBD1. CDR3 bases: TGTGCCAGCAGCGGACAGGGTGTCGGGACAGATACGCAGTATTTT. Its translation is CASSGQGVGTDTQYF. The full variable domain, completed using reference TRBV7-6 and TRBJ2-3, is GAGVSQSPRYKVTKRGQDVALRCDPISGHVSLYWYRQALGQGPEFLTYFNYEAQQDKSGLPNDRFSAERPEGSISTLTIQRTEQRDSAMYRCASSGQGVGTDTQYFGPGTRLTVL.